The 27 T cell receptor beta chains presented below share a single source sample, sequenced in a study of early T cells in non-severe SARS-CoV-2 infection (dated by TCRdb to the early 2020s). Library preparation was by 5' RACE. Sequencing instrument: NextSeq 500. The public reads were quality trimmed at Q25 with fastp and then assembled into clones with MiXCR by TCRdb, keeping productive beta chains. Each entry is one CDR3 protein sequence, shown with its most common DNA and genes. In all, the sample holds tens of thousands of distinct CDR3 sequences, and over 9% of those were seen once. The ten largest make up under 10% of the sample. Sequences were derived from whole blood, sampled at baseline. Receptors originate from an adult who was a healthcare worker with PCR-confirmed SARS-CoV-2 infection or an uninfected control (not recorded which).

A single count supports this clonotype. This rearrangement joins TRBV3-1 to TRBJ1-1; D is perhaps TRBD1 (5 bases). CDR3 length equals 14 residues. The V and J ends lost 6 bases and 6 bases respectively, with 17 bases between them. Germline lookup yields CDR1 LGHDT and CDR2 YNNKEL (reference sequence). As DNA, the CDR3 is TGTGCCAGCAGGGGCATAAGGGAAGGGGCTGAAGCTTTCTTT. Its protein is CASRGIREGAEAFF.

This clonotype was counted many times. This chain uses TRBV25-1 with TRBJ1-4, with D maybe TRBD1 (5 bases). This CDR3 contains 13 residues. Germline V gene sequence: CDR1 MGHDK, CDR2 SYGVNS. Deletions cut 8 bases from V and 6 bases from J, with 13 bases between. The CDR3 spells CASRDQGDEKLFF. The CDR3 nucleotides are TGTGCCAGCCGAGACCAGGGAGATGAAAAACTGTTTTTT.

This clonotype has just a few counts. This chain uses TRBV12-5 with TRBJ1-1, with D unclear. The germline gives CDR1 LGHNT, CDR2 FRNRAP. The CDR3 is 11 residues long. Trimming took off 7 bases at V and 2 bases at J, with 5 bases between the two ends. In nucleotides, the CDR3 is TGTGCTAGTGCTCCTAACACTGAAGCTTTCTTT. It is translated as CASAPNTEAFF.

V usage is TRBV11-3 and J usage is TRBJ2-3, with TRBD2 as a possible D gene (5 bases). This CDR3 region has 14 residues. Germline loops: CDR1 SGHNT, CDR2 YENEEA. The ends were cut back, 6 bases at V and 2 bases at J, with 12 bases in the middle. The CDR3 here is CASRPTRNTDTQYF. The CDR3 nucleotides are TGTGCCAGCAGACCTACTAGAAACACAGATACGCAGTATTTT.

The table lists this clonotype with a few counts. The chain recombines TRBV18 with TRBJ1-1; D remains unclear. The CDR3 is made up of 15 amino acids. The V gene lost 3 bases and the J gene lost 1 base, with 12 bases spanning the gap. The V gene's germline CDR1 is KGHSH and CDR2 LQKENI. The CDR3, as DNA: TGTGCCAGCTCACCGCATCCTTACCCGAACACTGAAGCTTTCTTT. Encoded protein: CASSPHPYPNTEAFF.

The CDR3 coding sequence is TGTGCCATCAGTGCTCAGACTAGCCTACTCCAAGAGACCCAGTACTTC. This translates into CAISAQTSLLQETQYF. The V gene is TRBV10-3, the J gene TRBJ2-5; 7 nucleotides agree with TRBD2. This CDR3 has 16 residues. J gave up 1 base and V 4 bases, and 9 bases lay outside the gene matches. Per germline, CDR1 ENHRY and CDR2 SYGVKD.

This clonotype occurred many times. This sequence joins TRBV4-3 and TRBJ2-7; 7 bases align to TRBD1. V was clipped by 0 bases and J by 6 bases; unmatched bases: 5. CDR3 size: 14 residues. Per the germline V gene, CDR1 is LGHNA and CDR2 is YSLEER. The CDR3 bases are TGCGCCAGCAGCCAAGATTTTGACAGGGCCGAGCAGTACTTC. It translates to CASSQDFDRAEQYF.

In its sample, this clonotype was seen a few times. This chain joins TRBV6-6 and TRBJ1-1; D is possibly TRBD1 (5 bases). This CDR3 is 15 amino acids long. CDR1 MNHNY and CDR2 SVGAGI come from the germline V gene (reference sequence). V was shortened by 5 bases and J by 5 bases, with 18 bases between the two germline ends. CDR3: CASSRPWQGLTEAFF. The CDR3 coding sequence is TGTGCCAGCAGTAGACCTTGGCAGGGTCTTACTGAAGCTTTCTTT.

This clonotype turned up a few times. The chain joins TRBV5-1 to TRBJ1-6; D is uncertain. Between the trimmed V and J ends, which lost 4 bases and 3 bases, there was a span of 11 bases. The CDR3 runs 15 residues. Per the germline V gene, CDR1 is SGHRS and CDR2 is YFSETQ. CDR3 DNA sequence: TGCGCCAGCAGCGAGCTAGACAACTATAATTCACCCCTCCACTTT. The encoded protein is CASSELDNYNSPLHF.

V usage is TRBV6-6 and J usage is TRBJ2-4, with TRBD1 matching 9 bases. The CDR3 extends over 13 amino acids. Trimming cost V 8 bases and J 9 bases; bases outside gene matches: 8. Germline values: CDR1 MNHNY, CDR2 SVGAGI (reference sequence). The CDR3 sequence: CASGGTGSAIQYF. The CDR3 bases are TGTGCCAGCGGAGGGACAGGGAGCGCCATTCAGTACTTC.

The chain joins TRBV5-5 to TRBJ1-3; D gene ambiguous. The CDR3 has 14 amino acids. V was cut by 3 bases and J by 0 bases, with 7 bases left in between. Per germline, CDR1 SGHKS and CDR2 YYEKEE (reference sequence). The CDR3 bases are TGTGCCAGCAGCTATGCATACTCTGGAAACACCATATATTTT. Translated, it gives CASSYAYSGNTIYF.

The V gene is TRBV4-1, the J gene TRBJ2-7, with a possible D match to TRBD2 (6 bases). Germline assignment: CDR1 MGHRA and CDR2 YSYEKL. V was shortened by 2 bases and J by 3 bases, with 17 bases between the two germline ends. CDR3 length: 16 amino acids. Here the CDR3 DNA reads TGCGCCAGCAGCCAAACTACCTTGGGCGGGGTCTACGAGCAGTACTTC. It codes for CASSQTTLGGVYEQYF.

This chain uses TRBV27 with TRBJ1-6; D is unclear. Deletions cut 3 bases from V and 7 bases from J, with 4 bases between. Germline CDR1 reads MNHEY; CDR2 reads SMNVEV (reference sequence). The CDR3 covers 12 residues. CDR3 nucleotides: TGTGCCAGCAGTTTTCGGAATTCACCCCTCCACTTT. It encodes CASSFRNSPLHF.

This chain joins TRBV5-1 and TRBJ1-3; no clear D gene. From germline, CDR1 is SGHRS and CDR2 YFSETQ. The CDR3 has 14 residues. Trimming took off 1 base at V and 3 bases at J, with 8 bases between the two ends. CDR3 nucleotides: TGCGCCAGCAGCTTGAATTCAGATGGAAACACCATATATTTT. This codes for CASSLNSDGNTIYF.

This clonotype was recorded a few times. The gene calls are TRBV7-2 and TRBJ2-1, with D maybe TRBD2 (5 bases). V lost 0 bases, J lost 6 bases, and 12 bases lay in between. Germline CDR1 and CDR2: SGHTA and FQGNSA. The CDR3 spans 15 residues. CDR3 region: CASSLASSGSNEQFF. In nucleotides, the CDR3 is TGTGCCAGCAGCTTAGCCTCCAGCGGTTCCAATGAGCAGTTCTTC.

At least ten counts were recorded for this clonotype. In nucleotides, the CDR3 is TGTGCCAGCAGCCAAGTTGCAGGCGACTATGGCTACACCTTC. Residues: CASSQVAGDYGYTF. V and J are TRBV14 and TRBJ1-2, with D unclear. V was cut by 1 base and J by 3 bases, with 9 bases left in between. The V gene's germline CDR1 is SGHDN and CDR2 FVKESK. The length of the CDR3 is 14 residues.

The table lists this clonotype with many counts. This chain joins TRBV25-1 and TRBJ2-7; D is perhaps TRBD1 (5 bases). V gave up 1 base and J gave up 2 bases, with 9 bases separating them. The CDR3 has 14 residues. Germline V gene lookup returns CDR1 MGHDK and CDR2 SYGVNS. DNA of the CDR3: TGTGCCAGCAGTGAATTCGACAGAGCCTACGAGCAGTACTTC. Protein sequence: CASSEFDRAYEQYF.

The chain joins TRBV29-1 to TRBJ1-1; 8 bases fit TRBD1. With V trimmed by 4 bases and J by 3 bases, 7 bases remained unmatched. The V gene's germline CDR1 is SQVTM and CDR2 ANQGSEA. The CDR3 contains 14 residues. CDR3 sequence (DNA): TGCAGCGTTGGAATTACAGGGGGAGACACTGAAGCTTTCTTT. Residues: CSVGITGGDTEAFF. The full variable domain, rest sourced from reference TRBV29-1 and TRBJ1-1, is SAVISQKPSRDICQRGTSLTIQCQVDSQVTMMFWYRQQPGQSLTLIATANQGSEATYESGFVIDKFPISRPNLTFSTLTVSNMSPEDSSIYLCSVGITGGDTEAFFGQGTRLTVV.

This clonotype was counted at least ten times. The CDR3 loop reads CASSVMEIYNEQFF. The CDR3 DNA reads TGTGCCAGCAGTGTGATGGAGATATACAATGAGCAGTTCTTC. The V and J genes are TRBV12-3 or TRBV12-4 and TRBJ2-1, with D hard to call. The germline V and J ends were trimmed by 5 bases and 4 bases, with 12 bases remaining between them. This CDR3 is 14 amino acids long.

The gene calls are TRBV7-9 and TRBJ2-3, with TRBD2 as a possible D gene (7 bases). Germline V gene sequence: CDR1 SEHNR, CDR2 FQNEAQ (reference sequence). Trimming removed 5 bases from V and 6 bases from J, with 15 bases in between. The CDR3 totals 14 residues. The CDR3 loop reads CASSGGGSGDTQYF. The DNA for the CDR3 is TGTGCCAGCAGCGGCGGGGGCTCCGGGGATACGCAGTATTTT.

This clonotype appeared many times. The rearrangement joins TRBV7-6 to TRBJ2-7; D is ambiguous. Deletions cut 3 bases from V and 6 bases from J, with 15 bases between. CDR3 size: 14 residues. Germline CDR1 SGHVS, CDR2 FNYEAQ. As DNA, the CDR3 is TGTGCCAGCAGCTTGGGATCCCGAACGGGCGAGCAGTACTTC. It yields the protein CASSLGSRTGEQYF.

This clonotype appeared a few times. The gene calls are TRBV6-5 and TRBJ1-4; D is ambiguous. The germline V gene has CDR1 MNHEY and CDR2 SVGAGI. V lost 6 bases, J lost 4 bases, and 9 bases lay in between. This CDR3 is 13 amino acids long. The CDR3 protein is CASSRVSNEKLFF. The CDR3 region has the DNA TGTGCCAGCAGCCGAGTTAGTAATGAAAAACTGTTTTTT.

This clonotype was observed a handful of times. The gene calls are TRBV19 and TRBJ1-2, with no clear D. Trimming took 6 bases from V and 3 from J, leaving 14 bases between them. Germline-derived CDR1 and CDR2 are LNHDA and SQIVND (reference sequence). This CDR3 comprises 14 residues. CDR3: CASRSGETHYGYTF. The CDR3 DNA reads as TGTGCCAGTAGATCCGGAGAGACGCACTATGGCTACACCTTC. The variable domain in full, completed from reference TRBV19 and TRBJ1-2, reads DGGITQSPKYLFRKEGQNVTLSCEQNLNHDAMYWYRQDPGQGLRLIYYSQIVNDFQKGDIAEGYSVSREKKESFPLTVTSAQKNPTAFYLCASRSGETHYGYTFGSGTRLTVV.

The chain links TRBV5-1 to TRBJ2-7; 7 nucleotides align to TRBD1. This CDR3 is 14 amino acids long. The germline gives CDR1 SGHRS, CDR2 YFSETQ. J was trimmed by 2 bases and V by 4 bases; bases with no gene match: 6. The CDR3 region is CASSHRQGPYEQYF. The CDR3 DNA reads TGCGCCAGCAGCCACAGACAGGGACCCTACGAGCAGTACTTC.

This clonotype came up many times. CDR3 loop: CASSSGPSYGYTF. The CDR3, as DNA: TGTGCCAGCAGTAGCGGGCCTAGCTATGGCTACACCTTC. The V and J genes are TRBV6-5 and TRBJ1-2; D not certain. The germline V and J ends were trimmed by 5 bases and 4 bases, with 11 bases remaining between them. Germline assignment: CDR1 MNHEY and CDR2 SVGAGI. The CDR3 has 13 amino acids.

A few counts support this clonotype. J is TRBJ2-6 and V is TRBV30; weak D call: TRBD2 (5 bases). V dropped 8 bases and J dropped 4 bases, with 15 bases sitting between them. The CDR3 loop spans 14 amino acids. Germline V gene sequence: CDR1 GTSNPN, CDR2 SVGIG (reference sequence). The CDR3 sequence is CARAGGSGANVLTF. CDR3 DNA sequence: TGTGCCCGGGCCGGAGGTTCCGGGGCCAACGTCCTGACTTTC.

This clonotype was seen a few times. The rearrangement links TRBV7-8 to TRBJ2-5, with TRBD2 identical over 10 bases. The trim removed 1 base at V and 7 bases at J, leaving 9 bases unmatched. Germline CDR1 reads SGHVS; CDR2 reads FQNEAQ. This CDR3 has 16 amino acids. The CDR3 nucleotides are TGTGCCAGCAGCTTAGTACAGCGGGGGGGCCACGGGACCCAGTACTTC. The encoded protein is CASSLVQRGGHGTQYF.